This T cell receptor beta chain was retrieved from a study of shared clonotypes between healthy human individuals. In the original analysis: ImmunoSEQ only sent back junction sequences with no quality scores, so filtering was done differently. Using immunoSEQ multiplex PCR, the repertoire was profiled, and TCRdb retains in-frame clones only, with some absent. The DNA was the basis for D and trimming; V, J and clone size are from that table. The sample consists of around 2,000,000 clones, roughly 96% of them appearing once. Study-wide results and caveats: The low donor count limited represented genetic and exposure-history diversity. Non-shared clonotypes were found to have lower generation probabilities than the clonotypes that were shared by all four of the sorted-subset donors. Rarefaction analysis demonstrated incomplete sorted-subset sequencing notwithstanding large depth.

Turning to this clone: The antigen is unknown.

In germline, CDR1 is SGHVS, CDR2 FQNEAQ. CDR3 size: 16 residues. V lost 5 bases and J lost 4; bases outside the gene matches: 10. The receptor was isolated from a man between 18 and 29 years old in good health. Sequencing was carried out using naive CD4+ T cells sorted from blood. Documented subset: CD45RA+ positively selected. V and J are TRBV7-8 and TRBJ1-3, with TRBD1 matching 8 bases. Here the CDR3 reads CASSQGTGGAGNTIYF. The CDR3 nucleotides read TGTGCCAGCAGCCAGGGAACAGGGGGAGCAGGAAACACCATATATTTT.